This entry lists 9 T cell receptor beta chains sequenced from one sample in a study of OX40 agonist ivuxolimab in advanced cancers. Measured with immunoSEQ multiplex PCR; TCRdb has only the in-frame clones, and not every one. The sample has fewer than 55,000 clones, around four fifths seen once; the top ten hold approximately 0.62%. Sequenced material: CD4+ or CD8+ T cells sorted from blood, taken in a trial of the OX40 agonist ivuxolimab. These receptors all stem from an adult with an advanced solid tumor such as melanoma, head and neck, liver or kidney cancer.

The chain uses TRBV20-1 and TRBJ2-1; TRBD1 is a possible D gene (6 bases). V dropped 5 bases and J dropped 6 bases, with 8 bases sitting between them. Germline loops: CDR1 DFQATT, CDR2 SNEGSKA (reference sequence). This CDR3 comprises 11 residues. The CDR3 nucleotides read TGCAGTGCTTTACAGGGCAATGAGCAGTTCTTC. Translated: CSALQGNEQFF.

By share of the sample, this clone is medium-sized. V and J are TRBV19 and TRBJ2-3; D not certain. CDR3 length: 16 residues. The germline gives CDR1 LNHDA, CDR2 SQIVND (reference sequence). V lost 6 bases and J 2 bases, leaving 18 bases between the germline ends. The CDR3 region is CASSDLLKTTTDTQYF. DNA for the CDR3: TGTGCCAGTAGCGACCTTCTGAAGACAACCACAGATACGCAGTATTTT.

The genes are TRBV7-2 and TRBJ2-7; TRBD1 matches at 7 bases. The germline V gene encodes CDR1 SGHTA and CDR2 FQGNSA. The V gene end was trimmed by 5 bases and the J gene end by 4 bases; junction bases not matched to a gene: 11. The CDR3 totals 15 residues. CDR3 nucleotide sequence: TGTGCCAGCAGCACCAGAGGGGGCATCCGGTACGAGCAGTACTTC. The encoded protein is CASSTRGGIRYEQYF.

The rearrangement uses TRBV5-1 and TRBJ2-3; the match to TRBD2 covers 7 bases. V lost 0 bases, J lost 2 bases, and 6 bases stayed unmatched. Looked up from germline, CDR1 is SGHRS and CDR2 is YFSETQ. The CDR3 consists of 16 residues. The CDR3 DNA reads TGCGCCAGCAGCTTGGTTGGCGGGGGAGACACAGATACGCAGTATTTT. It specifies CASSLVGGGDTDTQYF.

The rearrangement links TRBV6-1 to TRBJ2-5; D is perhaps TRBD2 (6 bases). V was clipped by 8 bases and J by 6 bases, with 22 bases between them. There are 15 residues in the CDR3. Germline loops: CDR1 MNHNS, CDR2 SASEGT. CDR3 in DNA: TGTGCCAGCCAAACCTCACTAGCCGGATCGCAGACCCAGTACTTC. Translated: CASQTSLAGSQTQYF.

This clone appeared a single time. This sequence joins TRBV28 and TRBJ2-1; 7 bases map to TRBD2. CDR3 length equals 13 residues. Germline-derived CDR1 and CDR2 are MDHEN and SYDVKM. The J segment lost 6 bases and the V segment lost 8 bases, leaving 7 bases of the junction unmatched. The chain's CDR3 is CASDREGGNEQFF. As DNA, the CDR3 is TGTGCCAGCGATAGGGAGGGCGGCAATGAGCAGTTCTTC. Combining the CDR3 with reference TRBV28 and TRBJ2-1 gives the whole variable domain DVKVTQSSRYLVKRTGEKVFLECVQDMDHENMFWYRQDPGLGLRLIYFSYDVKMKEKGDIPEGYSVSREKKERFSLILESASTNQTSMYLCASDREGGNEQFFGPGTRLTVL.

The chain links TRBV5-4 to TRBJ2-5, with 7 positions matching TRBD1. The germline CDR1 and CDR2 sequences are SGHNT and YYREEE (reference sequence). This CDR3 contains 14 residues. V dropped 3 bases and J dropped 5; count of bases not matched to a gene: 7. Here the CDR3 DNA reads TGTGCCAGCAGCTGGAGGACAGGACAGGAGACCCAGTACTTC. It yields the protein CASSWRTGQETQYF.

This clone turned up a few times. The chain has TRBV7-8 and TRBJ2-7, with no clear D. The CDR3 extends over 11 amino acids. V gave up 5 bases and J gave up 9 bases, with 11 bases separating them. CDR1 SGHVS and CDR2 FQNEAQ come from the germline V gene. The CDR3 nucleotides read TGTGCCAGCAGCGCTGGGATGGGGCAGTACTTC. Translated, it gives CASSAGMGQYF.

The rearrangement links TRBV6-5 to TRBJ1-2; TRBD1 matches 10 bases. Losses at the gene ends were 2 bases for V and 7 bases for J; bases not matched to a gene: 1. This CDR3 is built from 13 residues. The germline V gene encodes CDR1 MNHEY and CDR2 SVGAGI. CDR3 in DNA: TGTGCCAGCAGTTACGGACAGGGGGGTGGCTACACCTTC. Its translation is CASSYGQGGGYTF.